The entry that follows covers one TCR beta chain sequence. J gave up 7 bases and V 6 bases, and 4 bases lay outside the gene matches. This CDR3 is 12 amino acids long. Germline CDR1 and CDR2: SQVTM and ANQGSEA. This record comes from a study of blood T cell repertoires in COVID-19. At the level of the study: The study drew acute and convalescent COVID-19 samples from the United States, Italy and Spain. T cells, B-cell-depleted T cells, or PBMCs supplied cDNA or gDNA.

As originally analysed: Reference gene primers were amplified, and this amplification served to estimate nucleated cell counts. TCRdb's copy holds only in-frame clones and misses some; the assay was immunoSEQ multiplex PCR. V and J calls and clone size are as listed in that table; D and trimming were resolved from the DNA. The sample holds approximately 240,000 clones, over 80% seen once. This TCR came from a woman aged 60-75 years with active or convalescent COVID-19. The chain is built from TRBV29-1 and TRBJ1-4; TRBD1 matches 8 bases. Sequenced sample: peripheral blood. CDR3 loop: CSVSGTGEKLFF. The CDR3 DNA reads TGCAGCGTCTCCGGGACAGGTGAAAAACTGTTTTTT.